The rows below give T cell receptor beta chains drawn from one sample of a study of blood T cell repertoires in COVID-19. Sequencing was performed with immunoSEQ multiplex PCR; in TCRdb, only in-frame clones are kept and a portion is missing. The table has fewer than 350,000 clones, around 87% seen once. Sequencing was carried out using peripheral blood. Every receptor here comes from a woman in her fifties or sixties who had recovered from COVID-19. Each CDR3 is given with its conserved first and last residue. Each record gives: J gene, V gene, clone size, D gene, CDR3 DNA, CDR3 protein. A D gene is named only where the DNA matches it firmly. The size of a clone is reported for some rows only, either as once, few or many, or as a class for expanded clones.

>TRBJ1-2|TRBV12-3/TRBV12-4|-|-
TGTGCCAGCAGTTTGGGGACAAGCTATGGCTACACCTTC
CASSLGTSYGYTF
>TRBJ2-7|TRBV7-2|-|-
TGTGCCAGCAGCTTAGTAGGCAGGTTCTACGAGCAGTACTTC
CASSLVGRFYEQYF
>TRBJ2-1|TRBV7-8|many|-
TGTGCCAGCAGCTTAAGATTCTTCCGGGATATCGGCCACAATGAGCAGTTCTTC
CASSLRFFRDIGHNEQFF
>TRBJ2-2|TRBV4-3|-|TRBD2
TGCGCCAGCAGCCACCTAGCGGGAGTTACCGGGGAGCTGTTTTTT
CASSHLAGVTGELFF
>TRBJ1-1|TRBV28|-|-
TGTGCCAGCAGTTTATCAGGGGCCGGTCGGGCTGAAGCTTTCTTT
CASSLSGAGRAEAFF
>TRBJ1-2|TRBV10-2|-|-
TGCGCCAGCAGCTATCAGGAACACTATGGCTACACCTTC
CASSYQEHYGYTF
>TRBJ2-5|TRBV6-2/TRBV6-3|-|-
TGTGCCAGCAGTTACATAGACACCCAAGAGACCCAGTACTTC
CASSYIDTQETQYF
>TRBJ1-5|TRBV2|-|TRBD1
TGTGCCAGCAGTGGCCGGACAGGCGGGGATCAGCCCCAGCATTTT
CASSGRTGGDQPQHF
>TRBJ2-3|TRBV2|-|TRBD2
TGTGCCAGCGCTACCGTCGGACTAGGCACAGATACGCAGTATTTT
CASATVGLGTDTQYF
>TRBJ1-5|TRBV28|-|-
TGTGCCCACGGGCGGGGGCCCGGGCAGCCCCAGCATTTT
CAHGRGPGQPQHF
>TRBJ1-2|TRBV4-2|-|-
TGTGCCAGCAGCCAACCCCCTTTTGGAGGAGGCTATGGCTACACCTTC
CASSQPPFGGGYGYTF
>TRBJ2-1|TRBV2|-|-
TGTGCCAGCAGTGGGTTCCTACAGGGAATCGGGAACAATGAGCAGTTCTTC
CASSGFLQGIGNNEQFF
>TRBJ1-2|TRBV28|-|TRBD1
TGTGCCAGCAGACGACAGGGGAACTATGGCTACACCTTC
CASRRQGNYGYTF
>TRBJ1-1|TRBV7-8|-|-
TGTGCCAGCAGGGACGGACTCGCGAACACTGAAGCTTTCTTT
CASRDGLANTEAFF
>TRBJ2-3|TRBV6-2/TRBV6-3|-|TRBD2
TGTGCCAGCAGTTACCGGACTAGCGGGGATTTCACAGATACGCAGTATTTT
CASSYRTSGDFTDTQYF
>TRBJ2-7|TRBV5-4|-|TRBD1
TGTGCCAGCAGCCCCGGGACAGCATCCTACGAGCAGTACTTC
CASSPGTASYEQYF
>TRBJ1-3|TRBV5-5|-|-
TGTGCCAGCAGCTTAACGGGGGGCCATGGAAACACCATATATTTT
CASSLTGGHGNTIYF
>TRBJ1-1|TRBV29-1|-|-
TGCAGCGCCGAAAGGGGGAGGGGTAACACTGAAGCTTTCTTT
CSAERGRGNTEAFF
>TRBJ2-1|TRBV7-2|once|-
TGTGCCAGCAGCTTATACGGGGGTAAATACAATGAGCAGTTCTTC
CASSLYGGKYNEQFF
>TRBJ2-5|TRBV29-1|-|TRBD1
TGCAGCGTTGGGGGGACAGGGGTTAGGCAAGAGACCCAGTACTTC
CSVGGTGVRQETQYF
>TRBJ1-4|TRBV14|once|TRBD1
TGTGCCAGCAAGGGGGCAGGGGTAAAACTGTTTTTT
CASKGAGVKLFF
>TRBJ2-1|TRBV9|-|-
TGTGCCAGCAGCGTAGGTGGGCAGGTCTCCTACAATGAGCAGTTCTTC
CASSVGGQVSYNEQFF
>TRBJ1-1|TRBV6-2/TRBV6-3|once|-
TGTGCCAGCAGTTATAATCAGGGTGTACCTGAAGCTTTCTTT
CASSYNQGVPEAFF
>TRBJ1-5|TRBV5-1|-|-
TGCGCCAGCAGCCTGGACGAGGGACAGCCCCAGCATTTT
CASSLDEGQPQHF